This entry describes one T cell receptor beta chain. Its specificity is unknown. This record belongs to a study of long-term antiretroviral therapy in people with HIV. Findings and limits, study-wide: Gathering of blood took place between about 2003 and 2018, possibly under older ART regimens.

Version v3.0 of the immunoSEQ assay ran at survey level. Sequencing was performed with immunoSEQ multiplex PCR; in TCRdb, only in-frame clones are kept and a portion is missing. The sample yields 25,000 to 35,000 clones, 95% seen once. Trimming removed 5 bases from V and 7 bases from J; junction bases left unmatched: 10. The CDR3 loop spans 15 amino acids. Germline values: CDR1 SGHRS, CDR2 YFSETQ. The clonotype comes from a man aged 50 to 59 with HIV. The chain links TRBV5-1 to TRBJ1-4; 8 bases are a match to TRBD1. Sample: unsorted PBMCs, taken 5.3 years after starting antiretroviral therapy. CDR3 residues: CASRRDRGLSEKLFF. DNA of the CDR3: TGCGCCAGCAGGCGAGACAGGGGATTAAGTGAAAAACTGTTTTTT.